This note documents a single TCR beta chain sequence. These data come from a study of blood T cell repertoires in COVID-19. The overall study: Samples came from the United States, Italy and Spain, spanning acute and convalescent COVID-19. Nucleic acid was either cDNA or gDNA, and it came from T cells, B-cell-depleted T cells, or PBMCs.

Study processing details: Using reference gene primer amplification, nucleated cell counts were estimated. Using immunoSEQ multiplex PCR, the repertoire was profiled, and TCRdb retains in-frame clones only, with some absent. V and J calls and clone size come straight from that table; D and trimming were deduced from the DNA. The sample lists 150,000 to 200,000 clones; approximately 80% were seen once. The CDR3 is 12 residues long. Germline V gives CDR1 SQVTM, CDR2 ANQGSEA. Losses at the gene ends were 2 bases for V and 6 bases for J; bases not matched to a gene: 0. The sample was peripheral blood. V and J are TRBV29-1 and TRBJ1-4; 7 nucleotides line up with TRBD1. This receptor was taken from a man aged 60 to 75 with acute or convalescent COVID-19. CDR3 coding DNA: TGCAGCGTTGAACAGGGGGATGAAAAACTGTTTTTT. Its translation is CSVEQGDEKLFF.